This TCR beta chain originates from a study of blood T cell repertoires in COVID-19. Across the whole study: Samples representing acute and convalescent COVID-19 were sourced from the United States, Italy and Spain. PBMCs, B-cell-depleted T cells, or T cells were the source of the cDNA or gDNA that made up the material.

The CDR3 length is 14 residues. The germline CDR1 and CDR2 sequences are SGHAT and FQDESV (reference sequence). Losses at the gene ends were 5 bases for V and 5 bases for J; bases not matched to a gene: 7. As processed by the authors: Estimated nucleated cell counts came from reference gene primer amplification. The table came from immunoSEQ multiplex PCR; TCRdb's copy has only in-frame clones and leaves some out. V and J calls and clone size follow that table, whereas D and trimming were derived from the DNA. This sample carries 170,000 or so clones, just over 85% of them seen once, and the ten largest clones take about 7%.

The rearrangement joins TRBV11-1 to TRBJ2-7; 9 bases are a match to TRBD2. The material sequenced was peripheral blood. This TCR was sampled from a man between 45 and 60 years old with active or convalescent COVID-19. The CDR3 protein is CASSPGGLADEQYF. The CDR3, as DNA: TGTGCCAGCAGCCCGGGGGGACTAGCTGACGAGCAGTACTTC.